This T cell receptor (beta chain) was profiled in a study of blood T cell repertoires in COVID-19. Sequenced by immunoSEQ multiplex PCR; TCRdb stores in-frame clones only, minus some. This table holds 120,000 to 150,000 clones, about four fifths found once. Specimen: peripheral blood. The origin of this receptor is an elderly woman in a cohort sampled during active or convalescent COVID-19.

CDR3 DNA sequence: TGTGCCAGCACCCCAAAGACATTCGCAACCGGGGAGCTGTTTTTT. Protein product: CASTPKTFATGELFF. V usage is TRBV27 and J usage is TRBJ2-2; D unclear. V lost 7 bases, J lost 5 bases, and 17 bases lay in between. The CDR3 loop spans 15 amino acids. Germline assignment: CDR1 MNHEY and CDR2 SMNVEV (reference sequence).